The 11 T cell receptor beta chains in this list originate from one sample, sequenced in a study of long-term antiretroviral therapy in people with HIV. Version v3.0 of the immunoSEQ assay was performed at survey level. Data came from immunoSEQ multiplex PCR; TCRdb stores just in-frame clones and leaves some out. The repertoire holds around 13,000 clones, with roughly three quarters as singletons. Specimen: unsorted PBMCs, collected 3.1 years after starting antiretroviral therapy. Receptors were obtained from a man aged 40-49 years with HIV.

CDR3 DNA sequence: TGTGCCAGCAGTGAGGGGGGGAGGTACGAGCAGTACTTC. Its protein product is CASSEGGRYEQYF. The chain uses TRBV2 and TRBJ2-7, with 7 bases matching TRBD2. The germline CDR1 and CDR2 sequences are SNHLY and FYNNEI. Losses at the gene ends were 3 bases for V and 4 bases for J; bases not matched to a gene: 3. The CDR3 is made up of 13 amino acids.

V is TRBV11-2 and J is TRBJ2-3, with TRBD2 identical over 7 bases. CDR3 length: 15 residues. Germline loops: CDR1 SGHAT, CDR2 FQNNGV. Trimming took 3 bases from V and 4 from J; bases not matched to a gene: 7. The CDR3 spells CASSFSGRPADTQYF. The CDR3 DNA reads as TGTGCCAGCAGCTTCTCCGGGAGGCCGGCAGATACGCAGTATTTT.

This chain joins TRBV7-9 and TRBJ2-1, with D uncertain. From germline, CDR1 is SEHNR and CDR2 FQNEAQ (reference sequence). The V gene lost 2 bases and the J gene lost 5 bases, with 19 bases spanning the gap. The CDR3 extends over 17 amino acids. CDR3 loop: CASSLTQGSALDNEQFF. CDR3 nucleotide sequence: TGTGCCAGCAGCTTAACCCAAGGGTCCGCCCTCGACAATGAGCAGTTCTTC.

The chain uses TRBV7-6 and TRBJ2-7, with TRBD1 matching 7 bases. J gave up 3 bases and V 5 bases, and 7 bases lay outside the gene matches. The CDR3 spans 14 residues. Germline V gene lookup returns CDR1 SGHVS and CDR2 FNYEAQ. The CDR3 DNA is TGTGCCAGCAGCCCCCCGGGACAGCACTACGAGCAGTACTTC. This sequence encodes CASSPPGQHYEQYF. Combining the CDR3 with reference TRBV7-6 and TRBJ2-7 gives the whole variable domain GAGVSQSPRYKVTKRGQDVALRCDPISGHVSLYWYRQALGQGPEFLTYFNYEAQQDKSGLPNDRFSAERPEGSISTLTIQRTEQRDSAMYRCASSPPGQHYEQYFGPGTRLTVT.

This chain connects TRBV29-1 to TRBJ2-5; D is perhaps TRBD1 (6 bases). V lost 5 bases and J 3 bases, leaving 16 bases between the germline ends. Germline-derived CDR1 and CDR2 are SQVTM and ANQGSEA. The CDR3 length is 14 residues. The CDR3 loop reads CSVSRGRGKETQYF. CDR3 DNA sequence: TGCAGCGTTTCTCGGGGCAGGGGAAAAGAGACCCAGTACTTC.

The V gene is TRBV11-2, the J gene TRBJ2-3, with 10 bases lining up with TRBD1. Germline V gene lookup returns CDR1 SGHAT and CDR2 FQNNGV. CDR3 length: 16 amino acids. With 0 bases clipped from V and 3 bases from J, the junction kept 3 bases outside the gene matches. The CDR3 reads CASSLETGGMTDTQYF. CDR3 nucleotides: TGTGCCAGCAGCTTAGAGACAGGGGGCATGACAGATACGCAGTATTTT.

In this sample, this clone turned up a few times. V gene TRBV19 combines with J gene TRBJ1-6; TRBD1 matches at 8 bases. The trim removed 11 bases at V and 7 bases at J, leaving 10 bases unmatched. The germline V gene encodes CDR1 LNHDA and CDR2 SQIVND (reference sequence). The CDR3 length is 14 residues. CDR3 sequence (DNA): TGTGCCGCGGGGACAGGTTACGGGAATTCACCCCTCCACTTT. It yields the protein CAAGTGYGNSPLHF.

This chain connects TRBV5-1 to TRBJ2-2; D call uncertain. The germline V gene has CDR1 SGHRS and CDR2 YFSETQ. This CDR3 contains 18 residues. The V end lost 1 base, the J end lost 1 base, and 17 bases lay between the germline ends. CDR3 coding DNA: TGCGCCAGCAGCTTGAAGCCAACGATCGATCTGAACACCGGGGAGCTGTTTTTT. This encodes CASSLKPTIDLNTGELFF.

The V and J genes are TRBV5-4 and TRBJ1-1; D not certain. V was clipped by 1 base and J by 2 bases, with 9 bases between them. There are 14 residues in the CDR3. CDR1 is SGHNT and CDR2 is YYREEE in the germline V gene (reference sequence). This chain's CDR3 is CASSLKQPNTEAFF. The CDR3 DNA reads TGTGCCAGCAGCTTGAAACAACCCAACACTGAAGCTTTCTTT.

The chain is built from TRBV5-1 and TRBJ2-1, with 7 bases identical to TRBD2. In germline, CDR1 is SGHRS, CDR2 YFSETQ. With V trimmed by 1 base and J by 4 bases, 8 bases remained unmatched. This CDR3 is built from 16 residues. CDR3 amino acids: CASSLWGGQGYNEQFF. The DNA for the CDR3 is TGCGCCAGCAGCTTGTGGGGAGGGCAGGGATACAATGAGCAGTTCTTC.

This clone ranks as medium-sized. The rearrangement uses TRBV30 and TRBJ2-3; D remains unclear. Trimming took off 4 bases at V and 4 bases at J, with 9 bases between the two ends. The CDR3 has 12 amino acids. Germline loops: CDR1 GTSNPN, CDR2 SVGIG (reference sequence). The CDR3 nucleotides are TGTGCCTGGATGGTGCCACCAGATACGCAGTATTTT. Protein product: CAWMVPPDTQYF.